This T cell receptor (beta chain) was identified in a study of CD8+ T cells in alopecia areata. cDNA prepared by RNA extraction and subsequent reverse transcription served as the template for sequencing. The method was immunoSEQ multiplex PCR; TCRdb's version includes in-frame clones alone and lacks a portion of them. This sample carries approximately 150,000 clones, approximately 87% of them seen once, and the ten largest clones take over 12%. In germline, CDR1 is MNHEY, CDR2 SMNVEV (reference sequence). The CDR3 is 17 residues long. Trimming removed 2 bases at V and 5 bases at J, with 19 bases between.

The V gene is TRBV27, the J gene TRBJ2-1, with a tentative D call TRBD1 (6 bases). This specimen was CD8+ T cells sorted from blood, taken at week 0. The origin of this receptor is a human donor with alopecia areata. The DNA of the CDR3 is TGTGCCAGCAGTTTAGCTCAAACAGGGAGTTTAAACAATGAGCAGTTCTTC. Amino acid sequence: CASSLAQTGSLNNEQFF.